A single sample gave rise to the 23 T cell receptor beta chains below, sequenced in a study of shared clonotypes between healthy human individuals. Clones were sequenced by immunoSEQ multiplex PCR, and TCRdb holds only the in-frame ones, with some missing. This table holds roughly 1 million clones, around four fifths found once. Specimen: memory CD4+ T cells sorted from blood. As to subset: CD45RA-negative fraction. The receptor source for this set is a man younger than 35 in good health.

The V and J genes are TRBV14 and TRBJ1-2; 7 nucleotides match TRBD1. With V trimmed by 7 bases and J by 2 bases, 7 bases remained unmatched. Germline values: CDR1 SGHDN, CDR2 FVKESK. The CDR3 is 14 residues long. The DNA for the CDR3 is TGTGCCAGCAACCCCGCGACAGGGAACTATGGCTACACCTTC. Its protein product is CASNPATGNYGYTF.

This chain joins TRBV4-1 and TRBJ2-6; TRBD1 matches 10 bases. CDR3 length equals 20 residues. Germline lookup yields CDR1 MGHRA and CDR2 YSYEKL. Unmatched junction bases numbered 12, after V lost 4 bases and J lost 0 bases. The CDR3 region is CASSPGQGPSEPSGANVLTF. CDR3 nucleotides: TGCGCCAGCAGCCCGGGACAGGGGCCCTCCGAACCCTCTGGGGCCAACGTCCTGACTTTC.

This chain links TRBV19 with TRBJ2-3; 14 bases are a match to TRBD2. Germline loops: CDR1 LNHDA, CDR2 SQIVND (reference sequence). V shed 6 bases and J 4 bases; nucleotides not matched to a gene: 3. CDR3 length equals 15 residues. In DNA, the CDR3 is TGTGCCAGTAGCATGACTAGCGGGGGGGCAGATACGCAGTATTTT. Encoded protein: CASSMTSGGADTQYF.

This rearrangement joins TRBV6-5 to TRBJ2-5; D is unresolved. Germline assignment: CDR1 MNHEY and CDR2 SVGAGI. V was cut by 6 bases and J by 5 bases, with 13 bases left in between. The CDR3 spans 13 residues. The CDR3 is CASRRSLGETQYF. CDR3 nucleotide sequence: TGTGCCAGCAGACGCAGTTTAGGGGAGACCCAGTACTTC.

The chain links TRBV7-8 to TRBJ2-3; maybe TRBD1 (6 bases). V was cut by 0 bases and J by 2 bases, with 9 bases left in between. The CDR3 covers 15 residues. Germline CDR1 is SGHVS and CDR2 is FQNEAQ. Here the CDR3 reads CASSLAGASTDTQYF. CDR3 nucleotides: TGTGCCAGCAGCTTAGCGGGGGCCTCCACAGATACGCAGTATTTT.

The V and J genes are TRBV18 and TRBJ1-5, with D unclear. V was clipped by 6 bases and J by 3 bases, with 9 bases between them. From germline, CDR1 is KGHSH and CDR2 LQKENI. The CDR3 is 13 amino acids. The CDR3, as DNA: TGTGCCAGCTCTCTCGGACCCAATCAGCCCCAGCATTTT. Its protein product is CASSLGPNQPQHF. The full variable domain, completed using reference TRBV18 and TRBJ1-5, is NAGVMQNPRHLVRRRGQEARLRCSPMKGHSHVYWYRQLPEEGLKFMVYLQKENIIDESGMPKERFSAEFPKEGPSILRIQQVVRGDSAAYFCASSLGPNQPQHFGDGTRLSIL.

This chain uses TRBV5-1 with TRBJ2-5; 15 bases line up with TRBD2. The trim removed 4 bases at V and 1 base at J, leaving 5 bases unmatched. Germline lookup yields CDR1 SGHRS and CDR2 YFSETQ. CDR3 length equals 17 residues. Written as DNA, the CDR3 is TGCGCCAGCAGCCAGGGGACTAGCGGGGGGCCCCAAGAGACCCAGTACTTC. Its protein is CASSQGTSGGPQETQYF.

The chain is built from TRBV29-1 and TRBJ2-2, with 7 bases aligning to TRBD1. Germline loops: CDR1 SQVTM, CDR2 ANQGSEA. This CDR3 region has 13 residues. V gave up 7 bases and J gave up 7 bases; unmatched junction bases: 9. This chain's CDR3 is CSGDRAGGGELFF. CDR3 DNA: TGCAGCGGAGACAGGGCAGGGGGCGGGGAGCTGTTTTTT.

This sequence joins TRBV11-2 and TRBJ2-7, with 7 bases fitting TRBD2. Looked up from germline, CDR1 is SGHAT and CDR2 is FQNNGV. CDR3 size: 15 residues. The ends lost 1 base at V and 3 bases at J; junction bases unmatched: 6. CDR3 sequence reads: CASSLGSSGNYEQYF. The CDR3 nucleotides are TGTGCCAGCAGCTTAGGGTCTAGCGGTAACTACGAGCAGTACTTC.

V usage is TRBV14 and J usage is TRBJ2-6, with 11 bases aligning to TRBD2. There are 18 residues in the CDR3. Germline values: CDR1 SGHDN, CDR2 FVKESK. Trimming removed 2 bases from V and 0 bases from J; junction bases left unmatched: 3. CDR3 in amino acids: CASSQLAGGYSGANVLTF. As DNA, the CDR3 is TGTGCCAGCAGCCAACTAGCGGGGGGATACTCTGGGGCCAACGTCCTGACTTTC.

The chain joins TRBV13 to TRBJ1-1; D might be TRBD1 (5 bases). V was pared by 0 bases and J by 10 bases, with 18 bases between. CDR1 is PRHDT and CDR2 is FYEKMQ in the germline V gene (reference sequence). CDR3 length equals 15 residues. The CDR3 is CASSLGGAKGYPAFF. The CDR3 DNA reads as TGTGCCAGCAGCTTAGGAGGGGCGAAGGGGTATCCAGCTTTCTTT. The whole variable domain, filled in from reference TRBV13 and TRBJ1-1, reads AAGVIQSPRHLIKEKRETATLKCYPIPRHDTVYWYQQGPGQDPQFLISFYEKMQSDKGSIPDRFSAQQFSDYHSELNMSSLELGDSALYFCASSLGGAKGYPAFFGQGTRLTVV.

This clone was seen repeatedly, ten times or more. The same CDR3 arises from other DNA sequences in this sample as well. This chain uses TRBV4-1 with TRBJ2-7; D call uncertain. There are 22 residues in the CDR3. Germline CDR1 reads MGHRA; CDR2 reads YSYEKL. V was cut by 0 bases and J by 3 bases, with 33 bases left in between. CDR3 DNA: TGCGCCAGCAGCCAAGATTCAAGCATGTCAGTGAGCCGAGCCTTTGGACGCTACGAGCAGTACTTC. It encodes CASSQDSSMSVSRAFGRYEQYF.

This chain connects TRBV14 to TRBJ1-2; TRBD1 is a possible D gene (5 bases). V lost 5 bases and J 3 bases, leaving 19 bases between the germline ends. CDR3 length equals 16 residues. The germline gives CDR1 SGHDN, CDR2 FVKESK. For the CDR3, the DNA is TGTGCCAGCAGCGCCTTGGCCGGGGGGAACGACTATGGCTACACCTTC. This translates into CASSALAGGNDYGYTF.

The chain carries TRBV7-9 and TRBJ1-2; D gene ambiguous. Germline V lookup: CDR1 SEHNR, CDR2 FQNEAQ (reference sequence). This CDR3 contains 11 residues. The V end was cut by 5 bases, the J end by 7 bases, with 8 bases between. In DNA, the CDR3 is TGTGCCAGCAGCCCAGCGGTTGGCTACACCTTC. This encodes CASSPAVGYTF.

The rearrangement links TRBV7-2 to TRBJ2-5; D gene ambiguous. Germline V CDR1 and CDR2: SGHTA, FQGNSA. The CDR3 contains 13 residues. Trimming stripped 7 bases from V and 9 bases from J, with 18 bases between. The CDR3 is CASTPGPMFAQYF. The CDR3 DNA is TGTGCCAGCACTCCCGGCCCCATGTTTGCCCAGTACTTC. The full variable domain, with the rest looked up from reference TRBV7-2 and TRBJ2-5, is GAGVSQSPSNKVTEKGKDVELRCDPISGHTALYWYRQSLGQGLEFLIYFQGNSAPDKSGLPSDRFSAERTGGSVSTLTIQRTQQEDSAVYLCASTPGPMFAQYFGPGTRLLVL.

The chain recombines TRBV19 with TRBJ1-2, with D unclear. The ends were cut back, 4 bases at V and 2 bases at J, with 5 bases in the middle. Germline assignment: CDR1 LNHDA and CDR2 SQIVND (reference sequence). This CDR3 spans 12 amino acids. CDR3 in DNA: TGTGCCAGTAGTAGACGAAACTATGGCTACACCTTC. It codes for CASSRRNYGYTF.

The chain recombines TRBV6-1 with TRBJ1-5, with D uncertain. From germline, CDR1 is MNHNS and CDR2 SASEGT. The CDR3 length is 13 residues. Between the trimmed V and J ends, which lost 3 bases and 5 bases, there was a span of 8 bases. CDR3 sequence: CASSEETYQPQHF. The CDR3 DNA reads TGTGCCAGCAGTGAGGAAACGTATCAGCCCCAGCATTTT.

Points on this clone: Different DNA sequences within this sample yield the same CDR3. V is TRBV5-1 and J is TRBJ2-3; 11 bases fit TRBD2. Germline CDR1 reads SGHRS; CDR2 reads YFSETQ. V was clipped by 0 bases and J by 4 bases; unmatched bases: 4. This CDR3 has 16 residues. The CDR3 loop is CASSLGTSGSADTQYF. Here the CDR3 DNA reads TGCGCCAGCAGCTTGGGTACTAGCGGGAGTGCAGATACGCAGTATTTT.

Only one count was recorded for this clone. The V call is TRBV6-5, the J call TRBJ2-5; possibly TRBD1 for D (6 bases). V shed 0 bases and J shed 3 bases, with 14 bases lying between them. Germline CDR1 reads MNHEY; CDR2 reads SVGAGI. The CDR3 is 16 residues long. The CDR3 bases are TGTGCCAGCAGTTACTCCGCAGGGGCCCTAAAAGAGACCCAGTACTTC. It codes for CASSYSAGALKETQYF.

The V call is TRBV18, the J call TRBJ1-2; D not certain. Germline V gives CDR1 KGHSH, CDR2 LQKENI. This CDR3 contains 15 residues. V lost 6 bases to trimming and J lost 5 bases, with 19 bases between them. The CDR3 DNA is TGTGCCAGCTCGCCGGGAGGACCCGCAGGTTATGGCTACACCTTC. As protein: CASSPGGPAGYGYTF.

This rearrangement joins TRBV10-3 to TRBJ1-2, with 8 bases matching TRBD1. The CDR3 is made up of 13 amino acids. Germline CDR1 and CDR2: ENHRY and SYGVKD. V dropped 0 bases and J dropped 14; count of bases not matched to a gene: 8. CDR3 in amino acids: CAISESRQGTQTF. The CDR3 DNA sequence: TGTGCCATCAGTGAGTCTAGACAGGGGACCCAAACCTTC.

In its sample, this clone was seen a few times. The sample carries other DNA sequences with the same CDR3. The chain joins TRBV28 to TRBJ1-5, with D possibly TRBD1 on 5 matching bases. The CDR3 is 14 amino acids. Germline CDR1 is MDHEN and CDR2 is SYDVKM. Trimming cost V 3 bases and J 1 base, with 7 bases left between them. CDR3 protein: CASSLGGSNQPQHF. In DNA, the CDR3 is TGTGCCAGCAGTTTGGGGGGGAGCAATCAGCCCCAGCATTTT.

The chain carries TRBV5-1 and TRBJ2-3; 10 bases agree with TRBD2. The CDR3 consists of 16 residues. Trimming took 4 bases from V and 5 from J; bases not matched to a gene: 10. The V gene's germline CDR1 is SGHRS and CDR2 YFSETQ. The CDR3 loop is CASSSGGAPGVDTQYF. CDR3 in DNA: TGCGCCAGCAGCAGCGGGGGGGCCCCTGGAGTAGATACGCAGTATTTT.